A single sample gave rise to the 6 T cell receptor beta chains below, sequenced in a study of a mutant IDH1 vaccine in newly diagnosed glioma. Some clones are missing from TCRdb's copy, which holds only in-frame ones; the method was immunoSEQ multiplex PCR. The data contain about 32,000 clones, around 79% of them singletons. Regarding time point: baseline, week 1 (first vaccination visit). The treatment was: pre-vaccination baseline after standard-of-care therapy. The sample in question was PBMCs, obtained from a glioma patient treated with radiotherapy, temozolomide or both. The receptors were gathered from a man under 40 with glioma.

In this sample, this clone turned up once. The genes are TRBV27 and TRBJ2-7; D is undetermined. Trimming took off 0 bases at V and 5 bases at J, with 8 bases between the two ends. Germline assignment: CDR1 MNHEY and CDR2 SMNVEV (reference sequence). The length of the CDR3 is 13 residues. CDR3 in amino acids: CASSLSKYNEQYF. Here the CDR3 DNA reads TGTGCCAGCAGTTTATCGAAGTATAACGAGCAGTACTTC.

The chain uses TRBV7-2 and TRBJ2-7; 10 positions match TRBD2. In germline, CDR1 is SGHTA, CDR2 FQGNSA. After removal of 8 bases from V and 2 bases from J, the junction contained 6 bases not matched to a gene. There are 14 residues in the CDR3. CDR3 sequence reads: CASALAGGTYEQYF. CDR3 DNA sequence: TGTGCCAGCGCCTTAGCGGGGGGTACCTACGAGCAGTACTTC.

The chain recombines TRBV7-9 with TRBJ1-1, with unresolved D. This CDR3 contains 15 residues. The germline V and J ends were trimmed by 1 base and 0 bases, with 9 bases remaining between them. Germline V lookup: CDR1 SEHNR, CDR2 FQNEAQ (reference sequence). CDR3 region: CASSLVSGVNTEAFF. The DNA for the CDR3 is TGTGCCAGCAGCTTAGTCTCCGGGGTGAACACTGAAGCTTTCTTT.

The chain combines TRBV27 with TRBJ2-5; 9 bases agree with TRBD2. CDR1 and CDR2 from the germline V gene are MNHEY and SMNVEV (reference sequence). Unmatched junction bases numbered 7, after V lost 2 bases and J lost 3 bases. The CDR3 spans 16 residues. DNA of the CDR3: TGTGCCAGCAGTTTAGTGGCTAGCGGGAATGAAGAGACCCAGTACTTC. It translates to CASSLVASGNEETQYF.

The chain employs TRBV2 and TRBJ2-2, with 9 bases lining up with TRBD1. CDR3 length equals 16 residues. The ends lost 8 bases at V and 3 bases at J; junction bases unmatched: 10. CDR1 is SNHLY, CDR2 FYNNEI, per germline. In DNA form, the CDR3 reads TGTGCCAGCGGGAGGAACAGGGGGCTGTACACCGGGGAGCTGTTTTTT. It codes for CASGRNRGLYTGELFF.

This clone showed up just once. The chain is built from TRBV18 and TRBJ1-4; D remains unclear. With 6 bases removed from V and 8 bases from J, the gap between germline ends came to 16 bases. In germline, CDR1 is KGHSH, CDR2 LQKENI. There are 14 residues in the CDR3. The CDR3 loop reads CASSPISQEEKLFF. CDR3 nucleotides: TGTGCCAGCTCTCCTATTAGCCAGGAGGAAAAACTGTTTTTT. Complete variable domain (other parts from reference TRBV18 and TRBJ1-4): NAGVMQNPRHLVRRRGQEARLRCSPMKGHSHVYWYRQLPEEGLKFMVYLQKENIIDESGMPKERFSAEFPKEGPSILRIQQVVRGDSAAYFCASSPISQEEKLFFGSGTQLSVL.